This paragraph reports one T cell receptor beta chain. Its antigen is still unknown. Qualities for individual bases were not recorded, and no much larger clone is one base off. The CDR3 regions of human TCRbeta chains were analyzed by immunosequencing. Processing in the source paper ran as follows. TCRs in the repertoires were matched against a reference library of SARS-CoV-2-specific TCRs that had been generated with the MIRA antigen-specificity platform. Breadth was defined as the fraction of unique TCRs that were SARS-CoV-2-associated, and depth was defined as the fraction of total T cells that were SARS-CoV-2-associated. Using the MIRA data, every spike-specific TCR was mapped to the spike region that the TCR reacted to and assigned to either a CD4 or a CD8 class. Log10-transformed breadth and depth values were compared by one-way ANOVA with Sidak's multiple comparisons tests. This is the immuneACCESS table as TCRdb keeps it, with only in-frame sequences that have V and J called. A part of the clones is gone; compared with another copy, unresolved V genes explain less than half, and the rest is unexplained. D and trimming come from the DNA, and the V and J calls and clone size come from that table. For this sample there are about 120,000 clones; approximately 91% appear just once. Of the sample, around 1% is held by the ten largest clones.

Explained via the paper, the time point label denotes: about 28 days (+/-7) after the second vaccine dose. AZD1222 recipients whose second dose came at about 4 weeks and those whose second dose came at about 12 weeks were combined into one group, since spike-specific TCR depth and breadth did not differ between the two schedules. Samples from vaccinated people were obtained from the UK trials COV001 and COV002, which included a single-blind randomized controlled phase 2/3 trial of AZD1222 (ChAdOx1 nCoV-19) in healthy adults. For TCRbeta chain sequencing, PBMC samples were collected from trial participants at day 0 and at day 28 after the second dose. CDR1 and CDR2 were assigned from the germline V gene (reference sequence) as LNHDA and SQIVND. Trimming takes 8 bases from V and 7 bases from J, and the germline ends sit 29 bases apart. The CDR3 numbers 17 residues from cysteine through phenylalanine. The kept DNA is CDR3 alone, 51 bases in frame from the first base.

This sample was taken from a study of T cell responses to AZD1222 COVID-19 vaccine listed by TCRdb under 2021. At the level of the whole study: TCR sequencing was performed for roughly 250 trial participants, of whom 200 to 220 were given two doses of AZD1222 and around 25 were given two doses of MenACWY control vaccine. Enrollment into the trials was organized by age into subgroups of 18-55, 56-69 and 70-plus years, and those subgroups contained approximately 160, 26 and 62 TCR-sequenced participants, respectively. Study-wide findings and limitations: Participants were mostly white British, with more females than males. The authors suggested clonal diversity may have been underestimated. The 56-69-year group was small, and its depth increase did not reach significance, likely because of low power. No day 14 peak-response samples were available, so repertoires were characterized only after the peak T cell response. Spike-specific TCR breadth and depth rose significantly after two AZD1222 doses compared with day 0 and with MenACWY recipients. Reportedly, close to half of the unique spike-specific TCRs recognized epitopes lying outside the regions that are mutated in the B.1.351 and B.1.1.7 variants. Conclusions about previously exposed vaccinees are limited because only a handful of AZD1222 recipients were SARS-CoV-2 seropositive at baseline. The whole spike protein was spanned by vaccine-associated CD4 TCRs, and dominant responses were seen in regions 160-218 and 743-854.

The rearranged segments are TRBV19 and TRBJ1-2, and possibly TRBD1, on 6 matching bases. Sequences were derived from peripheral blood, sampled 28 days after the second AZD1222 dose. The TCR comes from an adult who received the AZD1222 COVID-19 vaccine. The CDR3 region: CASSTSSRHGGPGGYTF. In nucleotides, the sequence is TGTGCCAGTTCTACATCTTCCCGACATGGGGGGCCTGGTGGCTACACCTTC. The reference TRBV19 and TRBJ1-2 proteins fill in what lies around the CDR3, so the full variable domain reads DGGITQSPKYLFRKEGQNVTLSCEQNLNHDAMYWYRQDPGQGLRLIYYSQIVNDFQKGDIAEGYSVSREKKESFPLTVTSAQKNPTAFYLCASSTSSRHGGPGGYTFGSGTRLTVV.